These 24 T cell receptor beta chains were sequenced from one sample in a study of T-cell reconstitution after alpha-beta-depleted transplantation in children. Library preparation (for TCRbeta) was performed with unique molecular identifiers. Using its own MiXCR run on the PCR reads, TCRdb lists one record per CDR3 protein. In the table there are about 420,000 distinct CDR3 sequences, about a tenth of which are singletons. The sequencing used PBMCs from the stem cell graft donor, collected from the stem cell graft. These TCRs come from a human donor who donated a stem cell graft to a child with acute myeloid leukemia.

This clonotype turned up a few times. The CDR3 region is CSAIPANEKLFF. Here the CDR3 DNA reads TGCAGTGCTATCCCCGCTAATGAAAAACTGTTTTTT. The chain is built from TRBV20-1 and TRBJ1-4; D gene ambiguous. Germline lookup yields CDR1 DFQATT and CDR2 SNEGSKA (reference sequence). Trimming left V 4 bases short and J 3 bases short, with 6 bases between. The CDR3 is made up of 12 amino acids.

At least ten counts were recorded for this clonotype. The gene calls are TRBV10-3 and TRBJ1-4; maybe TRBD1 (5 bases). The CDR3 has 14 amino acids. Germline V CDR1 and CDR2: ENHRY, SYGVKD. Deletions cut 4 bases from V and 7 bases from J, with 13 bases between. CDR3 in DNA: TGTGCCATCAGTGCGGTGGGGCAGAGTGAAAAACTGTTTTTT. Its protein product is CAISAVGQSEKLFF.

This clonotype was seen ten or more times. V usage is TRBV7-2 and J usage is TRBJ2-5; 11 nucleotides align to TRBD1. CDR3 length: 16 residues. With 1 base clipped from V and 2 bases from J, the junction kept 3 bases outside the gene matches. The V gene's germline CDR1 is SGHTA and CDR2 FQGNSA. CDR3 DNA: TGTGCCAGCAGCTTAGTGGGACAGGGGGGACAAGAGACCCAGTACTTC. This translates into CASSLVGQGGQETQYF. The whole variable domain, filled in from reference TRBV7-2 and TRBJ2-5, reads GAGVSQSPSNKVTEKGKDVELRCDPISGHTALYWYRQSLGQGLEFLIYFQGNSAPDKSGLPSDRFSAERTGGSVSTLTIQRTQQEDSAVYLCASSLVGQGGQETQYFGPGTRLLVL.

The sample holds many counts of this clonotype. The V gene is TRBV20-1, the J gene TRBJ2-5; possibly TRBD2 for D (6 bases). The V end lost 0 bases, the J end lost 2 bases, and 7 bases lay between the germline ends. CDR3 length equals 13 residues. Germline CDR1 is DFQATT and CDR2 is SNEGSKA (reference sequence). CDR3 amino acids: CSARDGGQETQYF. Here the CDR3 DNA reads TGCAGTGCTAGAGATGGGGGGCAAGAGACCCAGTACTTC.

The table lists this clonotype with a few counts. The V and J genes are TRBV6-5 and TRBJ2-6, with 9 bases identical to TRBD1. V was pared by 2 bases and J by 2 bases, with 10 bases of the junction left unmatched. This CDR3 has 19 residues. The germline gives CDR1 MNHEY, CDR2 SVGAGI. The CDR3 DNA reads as TGTGCCAGCAGTTACCCAAGTAGGACAGGGGCACCTGGGGCCAACGTCCTGACTTTC. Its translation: CASSYPSRTGAPGANVLTF.

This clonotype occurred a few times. CDR3 sequence (DNA): TGCGCCAGCAGCCCAATATCAGTAGGTGAGCAGTTCTTC. Residues: CASSPISVGEQFF. This chain connects TRBV4-1 to TRBJ2-1; D gene uncertain. The ends were cut back, 4 bases at V and 9 bases at J, with 13 bases in the middle. Germline V gives CDR1 MGHRA, CDR2 YSYEKL. The CDR3 contains 13 residues.

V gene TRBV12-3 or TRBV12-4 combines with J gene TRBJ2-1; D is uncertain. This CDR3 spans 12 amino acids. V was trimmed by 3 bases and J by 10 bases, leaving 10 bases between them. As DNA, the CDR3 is TGTGCCAGCAGTTTGGGCAAAGGGGAGCAGTTCTTC. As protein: CASSLGKGEQFF.

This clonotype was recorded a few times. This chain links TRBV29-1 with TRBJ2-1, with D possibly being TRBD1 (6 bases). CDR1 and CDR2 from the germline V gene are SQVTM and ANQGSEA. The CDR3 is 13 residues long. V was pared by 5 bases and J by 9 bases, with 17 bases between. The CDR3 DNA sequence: TGCAGCGTTACCCTTAACAGGGATGGTGAGCAGTTCTTC. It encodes CSVTLNRDGEQFF.

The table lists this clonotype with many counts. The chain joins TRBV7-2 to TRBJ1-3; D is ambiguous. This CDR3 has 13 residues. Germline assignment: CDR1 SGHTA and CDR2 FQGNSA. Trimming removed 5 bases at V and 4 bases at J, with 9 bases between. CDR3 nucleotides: TGTGCCAGCAGCCCGGGCCGCGGAAACACCATATATTTT. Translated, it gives CASSPGRGNTIYF. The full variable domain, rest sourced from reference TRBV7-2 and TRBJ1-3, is GAGVSQSPSNKVTEKGKDVELRCDPISGHTALYWYRQSLGQGLEFLIYFQGNSAPDKSGLPSDRFSAERTGGSVSTLTIQRTQQEDSAVYLCASSPGRGNTIYFGEGSWLTVV.

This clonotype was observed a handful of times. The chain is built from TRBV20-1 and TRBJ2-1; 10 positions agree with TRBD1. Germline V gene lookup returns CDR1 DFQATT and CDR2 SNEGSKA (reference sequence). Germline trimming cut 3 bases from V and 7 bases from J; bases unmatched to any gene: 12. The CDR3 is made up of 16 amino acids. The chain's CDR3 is CSARATGTGVVNEQFF. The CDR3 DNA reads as TGCAGTGCTAGGGCAACCGGGACAGGGGTTGTAAATGAGCAGTTCTTC.

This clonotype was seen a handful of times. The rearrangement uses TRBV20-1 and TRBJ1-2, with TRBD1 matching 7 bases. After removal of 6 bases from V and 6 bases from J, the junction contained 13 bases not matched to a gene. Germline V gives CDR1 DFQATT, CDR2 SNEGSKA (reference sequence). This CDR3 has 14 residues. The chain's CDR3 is CSARSGNRGNGYTF. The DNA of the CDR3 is TGCAGTGCGAGAAGTGGGAACAGGGGTAATGGCTACACCTTC.

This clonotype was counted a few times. The CDR3 region is CASNRLSGAEAFF. The CDR3 DNA follows: TGTGCCAGCAACCGGCTGAGTGGTGCTGAAGCTTTCTTT. V usage is TRBV6-2 or TRBV6-3 and J usage is TRBJ1-1, with unresolved D. Germline CDR1 MNHEY, CDR2 SVGEGT. The CDR3 contains 13 residues. Trimming pared 7 bases from V and 6 bases from J, leaving 15 bases between.

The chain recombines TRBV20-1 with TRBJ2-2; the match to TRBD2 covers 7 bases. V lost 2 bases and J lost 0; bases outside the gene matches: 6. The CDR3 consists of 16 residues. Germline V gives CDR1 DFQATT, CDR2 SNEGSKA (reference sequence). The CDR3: CSARRHRGANTGELFF. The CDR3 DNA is TGCAGTGCTAGACGTCACCGGGGGGCGAACACCGGGGAGCTGTTTTTT.

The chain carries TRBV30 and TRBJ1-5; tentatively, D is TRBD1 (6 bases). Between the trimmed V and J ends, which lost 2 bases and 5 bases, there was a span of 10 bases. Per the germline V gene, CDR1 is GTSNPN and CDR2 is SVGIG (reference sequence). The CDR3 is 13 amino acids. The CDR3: CAWSKQGHQPQHF. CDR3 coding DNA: TGTGCCTGGAGTAAACAGGGTCATCAGCCCCAGCATTTT.

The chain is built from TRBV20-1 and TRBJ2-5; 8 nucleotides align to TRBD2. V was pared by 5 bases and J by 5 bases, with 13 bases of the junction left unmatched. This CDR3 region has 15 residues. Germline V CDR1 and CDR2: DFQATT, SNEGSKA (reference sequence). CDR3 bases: TGCAGTGCTCGGACTAGCCCTATTCAAAGGGAGACCCAGTACTTC. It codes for CSARTSPIQRETQYF.

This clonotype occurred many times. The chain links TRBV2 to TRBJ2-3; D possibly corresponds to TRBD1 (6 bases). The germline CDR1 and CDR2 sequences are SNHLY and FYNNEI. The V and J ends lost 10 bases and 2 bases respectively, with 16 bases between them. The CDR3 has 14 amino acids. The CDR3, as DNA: TGTGCCACCGGACAGTTTGACTCCACAGATACGCAGTATTTT. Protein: CATGQFDSTDTQYF.

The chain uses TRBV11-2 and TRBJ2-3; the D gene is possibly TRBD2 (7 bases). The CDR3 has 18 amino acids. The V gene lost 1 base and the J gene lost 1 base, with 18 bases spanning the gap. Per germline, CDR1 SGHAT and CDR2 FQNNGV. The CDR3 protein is CASSLGVRGATGTDTQYF. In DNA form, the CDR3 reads TGTGCCAGCAGCTTAGGAGTTCGGGGGGCCACTGGCACAGATACGCAGTATTTT.

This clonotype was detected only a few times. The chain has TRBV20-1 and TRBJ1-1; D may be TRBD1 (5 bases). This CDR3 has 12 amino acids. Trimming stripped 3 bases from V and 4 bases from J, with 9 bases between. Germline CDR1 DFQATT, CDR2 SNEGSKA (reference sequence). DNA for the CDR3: TGCAGTGCTAGTAGAGGGGCCACTGAAGCTTTCTTT. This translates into CSASRGATEAFF.

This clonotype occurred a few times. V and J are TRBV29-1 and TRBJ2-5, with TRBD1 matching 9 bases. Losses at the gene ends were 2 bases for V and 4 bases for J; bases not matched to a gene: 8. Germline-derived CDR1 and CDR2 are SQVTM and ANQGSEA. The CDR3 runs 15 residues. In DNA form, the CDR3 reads TGCAGCGTTGAAATCAGGGACAGGGTCGGAGAGACCCAGTACTTC. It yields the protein CSVEIRDRVGETQYF. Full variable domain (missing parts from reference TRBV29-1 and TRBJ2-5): SAVISQKPSRDICQRGTSLTIQCQVDSQVTMMFWYRQQPGQSLTLIATANQGSEATYESGFVIDKFPISRPNLTFSTLTVSNMSPEDSSIYLCSVEIRDRVGETQYFGPGTRLLVL.

The chain's CDR3 is CASTQGAGGRSTDTQYF. CDR3 nucleotide sequence: TGTGCCAGCACCCAAGGAGCGGGAGGCCGTAGCACAGATACGCAGTATTTT. This chain uses TRBV27 with TRBJ2-3, with TRBD2 matching 9 bases. With 7 bases clipped from V and 0 bases from J, the junction kept 11 bases outside the gene matches. Per germline, CDR1 MNHEY and CDR2 SMNVEV (reference sequence). CDR3 length equals 17 residues.

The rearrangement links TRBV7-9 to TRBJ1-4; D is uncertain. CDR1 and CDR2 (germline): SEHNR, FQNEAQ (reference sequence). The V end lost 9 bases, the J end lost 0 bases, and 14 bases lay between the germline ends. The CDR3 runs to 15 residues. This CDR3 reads CASGIMTATNEKLFF. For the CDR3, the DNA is TGTGCCAGTGGGATTATGACCGCAACTAATGAAAAACTGTTTTTT.

The CDR3 loop is CSWGRGDPETQYF. The CDR3 region has the DNA TGCAGCTGGGGCAGGGGAGACCCAGAGACCCAGTACTTC. The V call is TRBV29-1, the J call TRBJ2-5; a possible D gene is TRBD1 (6 bases). The CDR3 is 13 residues long. In germline, CDR1 is SQVTM, CDR2 ANQGSEA. The V gene lost 8 bases and the J gene lost 4 bases, with 17 bases spanning the gap. Full variable domain (rest looked up from reference TRBV29-1 and TRBJ2-5): SAVISQKPSRDICQRGTSLTIQCQVDSQVTMMFWYRQQPGQSLTLIATANQGSEATYESGFVIDKFPISRPNLTFSTLTVSNMSPEDSSIYLCSWGRGDPETQYFGPGTRLLVL.

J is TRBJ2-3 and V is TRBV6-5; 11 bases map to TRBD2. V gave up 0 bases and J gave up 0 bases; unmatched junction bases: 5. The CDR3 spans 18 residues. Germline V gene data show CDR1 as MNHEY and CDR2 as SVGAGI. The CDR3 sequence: CASSYSGTSGSSTDTQYF. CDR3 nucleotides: TGTGCCAGCAGTTACTCGGGGACTAGCGGTTCTAGCACAGATACGCAGTATTTT.

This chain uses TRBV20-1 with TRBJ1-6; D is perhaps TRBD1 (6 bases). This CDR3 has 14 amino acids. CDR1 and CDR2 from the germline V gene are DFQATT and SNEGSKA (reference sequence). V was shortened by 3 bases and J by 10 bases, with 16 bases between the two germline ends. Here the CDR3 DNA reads TGCAGTGCTAGTTCAGGGGACGCGGTATCACCCCTCCACTTT. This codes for CSASSGDAVSPLHF.